The T cell receptor beta chain described here comes from a study of cytomegalovirus exposure and HLA in healthy donors. Study observations and caveats: The authors listed some 160 TCR beta chains as cytomegalovirus-associated. Among the most significant clusters, several appeared linked to common viral pathogens in a later analysis.

This CDR3 is built from 15 residues. Per the germline V gene, CDR1 is ENHRY and CDR2 is SYGVKD. After removal of 10 bases from V and 7 bases from J, the junction contained 10 bases not matched to a gene. 13 Jbeta primers and 60 Vbeta primers were used for the PCR. Clones were sequenced by immunoSEQ multiplex PCR, and TCRdb holds only the in-frame ones, with some missing. This repertoire includes more than 75,000 clones. Note on this clone: Its antigen is not known.

The clonotype was recovered from a man in his forties or fifties in good health and CMV-seropositive. Sequencing input: PBMCs. The genes are TRBV10-3 and TRBJ2-2, with 12 nucleotides matching TRBD2. The CDR3 loop reads CATKWTSGTDGELFF. CDR3 DNA sequence: TGTGCCACTAAATGGACTAGCGGGACTGACGGGGAGCTGTTTTTT.